These 18 T cell receptor beta chains were sequenced from one sample in a study of cytomegalovirus exposure and HLA in healthy donors. PCR used 60 Vbeta primers and 13 Jbeta primers. Data came from immunoSEQ multiplex PCR; TCRdb stores just in-frame clones and leaves some out. The sample lists about 200,000 clones, 86% occurring once. Sequenced: PBMCs. All receptors derive from a woman younger than 45 in good health and CMV-seronegative.

As for this clone: Mismatch with germline at one junction end may stem from a read error. This sequence joins TRBV5-1 and TRBJ1-2; the D gene is possibly TRBD1 (5 bases). CDR1 and CDR2 from the germline V gene are SGHRS and YFSETQ. The CDR3 spans 15 residues. CDR3 sequence reads: CAGSRIQGISPVYTF. The CDR3 nucleotides read TGCGCCGGCAGCCGGATCCAGGGAATATCTCCTGTCTACACCTTC.

This clone was observed once. J is TRBJ2-7 and V is TRBV11-2; the D is unclear. Trimming stripped 3 bases from V and 0 bases from J, with 9 bases between. Germline CDR1 reads SGHAT; CDR2 reads FQNNGV. This CDR3 is 14 amino acids long. This CDR3 is CASSFGSSSYEQYF. The CDR3, as DNA: TGTGCCAGCAGCTTCGGGTCCAGCTCCTACGAGCAGTACTTC. The full variable domain, rest sourced from reference TRBV11-2 and TRBJ2-7, is EAGVAQSPRYKIIEKRQSVAFWCNPISGHATLYWYQQILGQGPKLLIQFQNNGVVDDSQLPKDRFSAERLKGVDSTLKIQPAKLEDSAVYLCASSFGSSSYEQYFGPGTRLTVT.

This clone was observed a handful of times. The gene calls are TRBV30 and TRBJ2-2, with 9 bases aligning to TRBD1. The junction had 8 bases not matched to a gene; V was cut back by 8 bases and J by 1 base. Per the germline V gene, CDR1 is GTSNPN and CDR2 is SVGIG (reference sequence). The CDR3 loop spans 15 amino acids. The CDR3 region has the DNA TGTGCCCGCGGATGGGACAGGGAGAACACCGGGGAGCTGTTTTTT. Translation: CARGWDRENTGELFF.

The chain recombines TRBV19 with TRBJ2-7, with 8 nucleotides matching TRBD2. CDR1 is LNHDA, CDR2 SQIVND, per germline (reference sequence). V trimming: 4 bases; J trimming: 5 bases; junction bases outside the gene matches: 10. The CDR3 length is 15 residues. CDR3 coding DNA: TGTGCCAGTAGTAGTTGGGCGGGGGGAAACAACGAGCAGTACTTC. As protein: CASSSWAGGNNEQYF.

The chain joins TRBV4-2 to TRBJ1-6; unclear D gene. In germline, CDR1 is LGHNA, CDR2 YNFKEQ. There are 13 residues in the CDR3. V was pared by 0 bases and J by 10 bases, with 7 bases between. The CDR3, as DNA: TGTGCCAGCAGCCAAGATCGGGTCTCACCCCTCCACTTT. It codes for CASSQDRVSPLHF.

V usage is TRBV7-9 and J usage is TRBJ2-7; no clear D gene. The germline gives CDR1 SEHNR, CDR2 FQNEAQ (reference sequence). The CDR3 has 13 residues. Trimming removed 0 bases from V and 4 bases from J, with 7 bases in between. The CDR3 here is CASSLASLYEQYF. DNA of the CDR3: TGTGCCAGCAGCTTAGCGTCCCTGTACGAGCAGTACTTC.

This clone turned up a few times. The gene calls are TRBV5-1 and TRBJ2-3, with a weak D call TRBD1 (6 bases). Germline CDR1 and CDR2: SGHRS and YFSETQ. The CDR3 consists of 15 residues. Trimming removed 0 bases from V and 3 bases from J, with 11 bases in between. The CDR3 DNA reads TGCGCCAGCAGCTTGGGCCCCCAGGGGACAGATACGCAGTATTTT. Its translation is CASSLGPQGTDTQYF.

This chain links TRBV7-8 with TRBJ1-2, with TRBD1 as a possible D gene (5 bases). This CDR3 spans 15 amino acids. The V gene lost 0 bases and the J gene lost 0 bases, with 8 bases spanning the gap. Germline loops: CDR1 SGHVS, CDR2 FQNEAQ. The CDR3: CASSLAGQPNYGYTF. CDR3 nucleotides: TGTGCCAGCAGCTTAGCGGGGCAGCCTAACTATGGCTACACCTTC. The full variable domain, its missing parts supplied by reference TRBV7-8 and TRBJ1-2, is GAGVSQSPRYKVAKRGQDVALRCDPISGHVSLFWYQQALGQGPEFLTYFQNEAQLDKSGLPSDRFFAERPEGSVSTLKIQRTQQEDSAVYLCASSLAGQPNYGYTFGSGTRLTVV.

CDR3 protein: CASSLAGGEETQYF. The CDR3 DNA is TGTGCCTCATCGCTAGCGGGAGGGGAAGAGACCCAGTACTTC. The chain has TRBV10-3 and TRBJ2-5, with 12 positions matching TRBD2. The V gene end was trimmed by 11 bases and the J gene end by 3 bases; junction bases not matched to a gene: 7. The germline gives CDR1 ENHRY, CDR2 SYGVKD. CDR3 length: 14 residues.

The chain employs TRBV29-1 and TRBJ1-2, with no clear D. The CDR3 has 16 residues. Germline-derived CDR1 and CDR2 are SQVTM and ANQGSEA. Trimming removed 3 bases from V and 4 bases from J, with 21 bases in between. CDR3 nucleotide sequence: TGCAGCGTTGACCCTTTGAAGGAGGCGAATGGCTATGGCTACACCTTC. Its protein product is CSVDPLKEANGYGYTF.

Here the CDR3 DNA reads TGTGCCAGCAGCAAAGAGGGGGCGGCAACCGGAGTGAACACTGAAGCTTTCTTT. Protein: CASSKEGAATGVNTEAFF. The chain links TRBV21-1 to TRBJ1-1; the table's D call, TRBD1, was not checked against the DNA. TRBV21-1 is a listed pseudogene. The CDR3 loop spans 18 amino acids.

A few counts support this clone. This chain joins TRBV7-3 and TRBJ2-3; D may be TRBD2 (5 bases). CDR3 size: 13 residues. Trimming left V 5 bases short and J 5 bases short, with 11 bases between. Germline CDR1 reads SGHTA; CDR2 reads FQGTGA. CDR3 sequence reads: CASSPRRGDTQYF. The CDR3 bases are TGTGCCAGCAGCCCCCGTCGGGGAGATACGCAGTATTTT. Looking up the rest from reference TRBV7-3 and TRBJ2-3 gives the full variable domain: GAGVSQTPSNKVTEKGKYVELRCDPISGHTALYWYRQSLGQGPEFLIYFQGTGAADDSGLPNDRFFAVRPEGSVSTLKIQRTERGDSAVYLCASSPRRGDTQYFGPGTRLTVL.

This chain joins TRBV5-1 and TRBJ2-5; 8 nucleotides line up with TRBD2. Germline V gives CDR1 SGHRS, CDR2 YFSETQ. The CDR3 consists of 14 residues. V dropped 2 bases and J dropped 4; count of bases not matched to a gene: 4. DNA of the CDR3: TGCGCCAGCAGCTTAACGGCGGGAGGAGAGACCCAGTACTTC. Amino acid sequence: CASSLTAGGETQYF.

The V gene is TRBV20-1, the J gene TRBJ1-1; TRBD1 matches 8 bases. CDR1 DFQATT and CDR2 SNEGSKA come from the germline V gene (reference sequence). V was clipped by 6 bases and J by 10 bases; unmatched bases: 7. CDR3 length: 11 amino acids. In DNA, the CDR3 is TGCAGTGCCACGGACAGGGAGGGAGCTTTCTTT. This codes for CSATDREGAFF.

The CDR3 region is CASSVTAMNTEAFF. For the CDR3, the DNA is TGTGCCAGCAGCGTAACAGCAATGAACACTGAAGCTTTCTTT. This chain links TRBV9 with TRBJ1-1; unclear D gene. The V gene's germline CDR1 is SGDLS and CDR2 YYNGEE. The germline V and J ends were trimmed by 1 base and 0 bases, with 7 bases remaining between them. The CDR3 has 14 amino acids.

The rearrangement joins TRBV2 to TRBJ2-3, with a tentative D call TRBD1 (5 bases). The V gene's germline CDR1 is SNHLY and CDR2 FYNNEI. The V end lost 4 bases, the J end lost 5 bases, and 10 bases lay between the germline ends. There are 13 residues in the CDR3. The CDR3 loop is CASSGLRGDTQYF. The CDR3, as DNA: TGTGCCAGCAGTGGCCTTAGGGGAGATACGCAGTATTTT. Drawing the rest from reference TRBV2 and TRBJ2-3, the complete variable domain is EPEVTQTPSHQVTQMGQEVILRCVPISNHLYFYWYRQILGQKVEFLVSFYNNEISEKSEIFDDQFSVERPDGSNFTLKIRSTKLEDSAMYFCASSGLRGDTQYFGPGTRLTVL.

This sequence joins TRBV2 and TRBJ2-1; weak D call: TRBD1 (5 bases). The CDR3 is made up of 16 amino acids. With 1 base removed from V and 0 bases from J, the gap between germline ends came to 10 bases. The germline CDR1 and CDR2 sequences are SNHLY and FYNNEI. CDR3 coding DNA: TGTGCCAGCAGTGAAGGGGGCGTGAGCTCCTACAATGAGCAGTTCTTC. Its translation is CASSEGGVSSYNEQFF.

The rearrangement joins TRBV7-3 to TRBJ1-1; TRBD1 matches at 9 bases. With V trimmed by 6 bases and J by 3 bases, 8 bases remained unmatched. The CDR3 totals 15 residues. The germline CDR1 and CDR2 sequences are SGHTA and FQGTGA. The CDR3 is CASRSRTGAYTEAFF. The CDR3 DNA follows: TGTGCCAGCAGATCTAGGACAGGGGCGTACACTGAAGCTTTCTTT.